This TCR beta chain originates from a study of radiotherapy plus CTLA-4 blockade in lung cancer. The method was immunoSEQ multiplex PCR; TCRdb's version includes in-frame clones alone and lacks a portion of them. Of 95,000 to 150,000 clones in the sample, approximately 90% were seen once. The CDR3 has 15 residues. V lost 0 bases and J lost 4, with 13 bases in between. In germline, CDR1 is WNHNN, CDR2 SYGVQD (reference sequence). This TCR was recovered from a human donor with non-small cell lung cancer that progressed on radiotherapy plus ipilimumab. Sequencing used peripheral blood, obtained from a patient treated with radiotherapy plus ipilimumab. The chain uses TRBV10-1 and TRBJ2-7; the D gene could be TRBD1 or TRBD2 (5 bases each). The DNA of the CDR3 is TGCGCCAGCAGTGAGTCCCGGGACCTGTCTTACGAGCAGTACTTC. Encoded protein: CASSESRDLSYEQYF.